A selection of T cell receptor beta chains follows, all from one sample in a study of persistence of HIV-infected CD4 T cells. The antigens of these receptors remain unknown. The data were produced by immunoSEQ multiplex PCR, yet TCRdb's version contains in-frame clones alone and is incomplete. The table lists under 40,000 clones, 82% of them singletons. The specimen comprised CD4+ T cells sorted from PBMCs after roughly 18-hour stimulation, sampled from a patient who received antiretroviral therapy. The source is an adult woman with HIV who was CMV-seropositive. The CDR3 runs from the conserved cysteine through the conserved F or W. Fields, in order: D gene, clone size, J gene, V gene, CDR3 protein, CDR3 DNA. D genes are given only for firm matches. Size is omitted from some rows. Given values are once, few, many or a class for expanded clones.

>NA|NA|TRBJ1-1|TRBV6-6
CASSHQFGDTEAFF
TGTGCCAGCAGTCATCAGTTTGGCGACACTGAAGCTTTCTTT
>NA|NA|TRBJ2-7|TRBV11-3
CASSRDSAQYF
TGTGCCAGCAGCCGCGATTCGGCGCAGTACTTC
>NA|NA|TRBJ1-1|TRBV24-1
CATSDHKGEAFF
TGTGCCACCAGTGATCACAAGGGTGAAGCTTTCTTT
>NA|NA|TRBJ2-1|TRBV30
CAWSVSRGASYNEQFF
TGTGCCTGGAGTGTATCACGGGGGGCTTCCTACAATGAGCAGTTCTTC
>NA|medium-sized|TRBJ1-1|TRBV7-2
CASSLAGHSEAFF
TGTGCCAGCAGCTTAGCAGGACATTCTGAAGCTTTCTTT
>NA|NA|TRBJ1-1|TRBV7-2
CASSLILRGDTEAFF
TGTGCCAGCAGCTTAATTCTCCGGGGGGACACTGAAGCTTTCTTT
>NA|NA|TRBJ2-2|TRBV19
CASSPQFGELFF
TGTGCCAGTAGCCCACAGTTCGGGGAGCTGTTTTTT
>NA|NA|TRBJ2-1|TRBV5-6
CASSEVQGLNEQFF
TGTGCCAGCAGTGAGGTACAGGGCCTCAATGAGCAGTTCTTC
>TRBD1|NA|TRBJ1-1|TRBV28
CASTDRGLEAFF
TGTGCCAGCACTGACAGGGGTTTGGAAGCTTTCTTT
>TRBD2|medium-sized|TRBJ2-1|TRBV18
CASSPSGTSGNEQFF
TGTGCCAGCTCACCTTCCGGGACTAGCGGCAATGAGCAGTTCTTC
>NA|few|TRBJ2-4|TRBV7-2
CASSPSWGSKNIQYF
TGTGCCAGCAGCCCAAGTTGGGGGAGCAAAAACATTCAGTACTTC
>TRBD1|NA|TRBJ1-2|TRBV6-5
CASSASGTGDHGYTF
TGTGCCAGCAGCGCGTCCGGGACAGGGGATCATGGCTACACCTTC
>NA|NA|TRBJ1-2|TRBV12-3/TRBV12-4
CASSHAADRGYTF
TGTGCCAGCAGCCATGCTGCTGACCGCGGCTACACCTTC
>NA|NA|TRBJ2-7|TRBV27
CASSLVGGYEQYF
TGTGCCAGCAGTTTGGTGGGAGGTTACGAGCAGTACTTC
>TRBD1|NA|TRBJ1-2|TRBV9
CASSVDGQGASGYTF
TGTGCCAGCAGCGTGGACGGACAGGGGGCTTCTGGCTACACCTTC
>TRBD2|NA|TRBJ2-1|TRBV7-8
CASSPGLAVGHEQFF
TGTGCCAGCAGCCCCGGACTAGCGGTAGGTCATGAGCAGTTCTTC
>NA|few|TRBJ2-5|TRBV19
CASNAGVWLGKETQYF
TGTGCCAGTAACGCTGGGGTGTGGCTAGGTAAAGAGACCCAGTACTTC
>TRBD2|NA|TRBJ2-5|TRBV4-3
CASSQDSGGPRRYQETQYF
TGCGCCAGCAGCCAAGATAGCGGGGGTCCTCGACGGTACCAAGAGACCCAGTACTTC
>TRBD1|few|TRBJ1-1|TRBV11-3
CASSLSAQGGTEAFF
TGTGCCAGCAGCTTAAGCGCACAGGGGGGGACTGAAGCTTTCTTT
>TRBD1|NA|TRBJ2-5|TRBV4-3
CASSQDRGTGSPSQETQYF
TGCGCCAGCAGCCAAGATAGAGGGACAGGGTCTCCCTCACAAGAGACCCAGTACTTC
>NA|NA|TRBJ1-1|TRBV4-3
CASSQKGKGTEAFF
TGCGCCAGCAGCCAAAAGGGGAAAGGCACTGAAGCTTTCTTT
>NA|NA|TRBJ1-1|TRBV29-1
CSVVIRHPNTEAFF
TGCAGCGTTGTAATTAGACACCCGAACACTGAAGCTTTCTTT
>NA|NA|TRBJ2-3|TRBV7-3
CASSRQGSTDTQYF
TGTGCCAGCAGTCGTCAGGGGAGCACAGATACGCAGTATTTT
>NA|NA|TRBJ1-2|TRBV6-5
CASIPLSRGNYGYTF
TGTGCCAGCATCCCCCTCTCAAGGGGGAACTATGGCTACACCTTC
>NA|NA|TRBJ1-1|TRBV18
CASSPGRVGDTEAFF
TGTGCCAGCTCACCGGGGAGGGTCGGGGACACTGAAGCTTTCTTT
>NA|NA|TRBJ1-3|TRBV5-1
CASSGSGNTIYF
TGCGCCAGCAGCGGAAGTGGAAACACCATATATTTT
>TRBD2|NA|TRBJ2-3|TRBV7-2
CASSLVASGGAGTDTQYF
TGTGCCAGCAGCTTAGTGGCTAGCGGGGGGGCTGGTACAGATACGCAGTATTTT
>NA|NA|TRBJ1-5|TRBV7-2
CASSLGFGPQHF
TGTGCCAGCAGCTTGGGGTTCGGTCCCCAGCATTTT
>NA|NA|TRBJ2-7|TRBV18
CASSLDGTYEQYF
TGTGCCAGCTCCCTTGACGGAACCTACGAGCAGTACTTC
>TRBD1|NA|TRBJ1-6|TRBV6-1
CASSEASYGTARSPLHF
TGTGCCAGCAGTGAAGCTAGTTACGGGACAGCGCGTTCACCCCTCCACTTT
>NA|NA|TRBJ2-7|TRBV5-1
CASSPLDPLYEQYF
TGCGCCAGCAGCCCCTTAGACCCACTCTACGAGCAGTACTTC
>TRBD2|NA|TRBJ2-5|TRBV18
CASSLGGAQETQYF
TGTGCCAGCTCCCTCGGGGGGGCTCAAGAGACCCAGTACTTC
>NA|NA|TRBJ2-5|TRBV24-1
CATSEGLDFQETQYF
TGTGCCACCAGTGAGGGCCTAGATTTCCAAGAGACCCAGTACTTC
>TRBD1|NA|TRBJ2-2|TRBV9
CASSIQTGGNTGELFF
TGTGCCAGCAGCATTCAGACAGGGGGAAATACCGGGGAGCTGTTTTTT
>TRBD2|few|TRBJ2-1|TRBV9
CASSVEGLANNEQFF
TGTGCCAGCAGCGTAGAAGGACTAGCTAACAATGAGCAGTTCTTC
>TRBD1|NA|TRBJ2-6|TRBV19
CATQGAKYSGANVLTF
TGTGCCACACAGGGGGCGAAGTACTCTGGGGCCAACGTCCTGACTTTC
>TRBD1|NA|TRBJ1-2|TRBV2
CASRGDRGRGYTF
TGTGCCAGCAGGGGGGACAGGGGAAGGGGCTACACCTTC
>NA|NA|TRBJ1-1|TRBV7-9
CASILGVEAFF
TGTGCCAGCATATTGGGGGTGGAAGCTTTCTTT
>TRBD2|once|TRBJ2-1|TRBV3-1/TRBV3-2
CASSQDPGGLYNEQFF
TGTGCCAGCAGCCAAGATCCGGGGGGGCTATACAATGAGCAGTTCTTC
>NA|NA|TRBJ1-3|TRBV5-1
CASSMGGDSGNTIYF
TGCGCCAGCAGCATGGGAGGAGACTCTGGAAACACCATATATTTT
>NA|NA|TRBJ2-6|TRBV24-1
CATSLGHLNVLTF
TGTGCCACCAGTTTGGGACATCTCAACGTCCTGACTTTC
>NA|NA|TRBJ2-3|TRBV10-3
CAISEFADTQYF
TGTGCCATCAGTGAGTTCGCAGATACGCAGTATTTT
>NA|NA|TRBJ2-6|TRBV7-9
CASSVRVFSGANVLTF
TGTGCCAGCAGCGTCCGGGTCTTCTCTGGGGCCAACGTCCTGACTTTC
>TRBD1|NA|TRBJ2-7|TRBV5-5
CASSLGQGAYEQYF
TGTGCCAGCAGCTTAGGACAGGGGGCCTACGAGCAGTACTTC
>NA|NA|TRBJ1-6|TRBV10-3
CAISESFSGGSYNSPLHF
TGTGCCATCAGTGAGTCGTTTTCCGGCGGGTCCTATAATTCACCCCTCCACTTT
>NA|NA|TRBJ1-1|TRBV2
CASRPQGNTEAFF
TGTGCCAGCAGGCCGCAGGGGAACACTGAAGCTTTCTTT
>TRBD2|NA|TRBJ2-7|TRBV5-1
CASSQRRENEQYF
TGCGCCAGCAGCCAAAGGCGGGAGAACGAGCAGTACTTC
>NA|NA|TRBJ2-1|TRBV6-1
CASSEQAVLAYNEQFF
TGTGCCAGCAGTGAACAAGCGGTTCTCGCCTACAATGAGCAGTTCTTC
>NA|NA|TRBJ2-1|TRBV6-5
CASLGSSYNEQFF
TGTGCCAGCCTCGGAAGCTCCTACAATGAGCAGTTCTTC
>TRBD1|once|TRBJ1-2|TRBV18
CASSPPGQQSNYGYTF
TGTGCCAGCTCACCGCCGGGACAGCAATCTAACTATGGCTACACCTTC
>TRBD1|few|TRBJ1-1|TRBV11-3
CASSLRTGEAFF
TGTGCCAGCAGCTTGAGGACAGGAGAAGCTTTCTTT
>NA|NA|TRBJ2-1|TRBV2
CASSVQGNEQFF
TGTGCCAGCAGTGTCCAGGGGAATGAGCAGTTCTTC
>NA|few|TRBJ1-2|TRBV6-2/TRBV6-3
CASSYKGNYGYTF
TGTGCCAGCAGTTACAAGGGGAACTATGGCTACACCTTC
>NA|NA|TRBJ2-1|TRBV3-1/TRBV3-2
CASSHGRSGLNEQFF
TGTGCCAGCAGCCATGGTAGGAGCGGTCTCAATGAGCAGTTCTTC
>NA|NA|TRBJ1-1|TRBV30
CAWSKKGRTNTEAFF
TGTGCCTGGAGTAAAAAGGGCAGGACCAACACTGAAGCTTTCTTT